Listed below are T cell receptor beta chains from one sample, sequenced in a study of T cell responses to AZD1222 COVID-19 vaccine. The data were produced by immunoSEQ multiplex PCR, yet TCRdb's version contains in-frame clones alone and is incomplete. The sample includes over 130,000 clones, roughly 90% of them seen just once. The sequencing used peripheral blood, collected 28 days after the second AZD1222 dose. These receptors all stem from an adult who received the AZD1222 COVID-19 vaccine. The CDR3 runs from the conserved cysteine through the conserved F or W. D genes are given only for firm matches. Clone size is not always given. Where it is, it says once, few, many or a class for expanded clones.

D,J,V,size,DNA,CDR3
TRBD2,TRBJ2-7,TRBV9,NA,TGTGCCAGCAGCGTAGGCGGGAGTACCTACGAGCAGTACTTC,CASSVGGSTYEQYF
NA,TRBJ1-1,TRBV5-1,NA,TGCGCCAGCAGCCCCCAGGTGAACACTGAAGCTTTCTTT,CASSPQVNTEAFF
TRBD2,TRBJ2-1,TRBV11-3,NA,TGTGCCAGCAGCCCCGGGACTAGCACACGACGTGGCAATGAGCAGTTCTTC,CASSPGTSTRRGNEQFF
NA,TRBJ2-1,TRBV28,NA,TGTGCCAGCAGTTCGACCCAGGCCGGGGCATACAATGAGCAGTTCTTC,CASSSTQAGAYNEQFF
NA,TRBJ2-1,TRBV12-3/TRBV12-4,NA,TGTGCCAGCAGTTTTTACAACAATGAGCAGTTCTTC,CASSFYNNEQFF
TRBD1,TRBJ2-7,TRBV18,NA,TGTGCCAGCTCACCACCGAACCCGGGACAGGGGTCCTACGAGCAGTACTTC,CASSPPNPGQGSYEQYF
NA,TRBJ1-2,TRBV5-8,NA,TGTGCCAGCAGTTCAATTCCGGGTAGTGCCTACACCTTC,CASSSIPGSAYTF
TRBD1,TRBJ1-2,TRBV11-2,NA,TGTGCCAGCAGCTTCCCAGGGACAGCTAACTATGGCTACACCTTC,CASSFPGTANYGYTF
NA,TRBJ1-5,TRBV2,NA,TGTGCCAGCAGTGACCCAGGGTCCCAGCATTTT,CASSDPGSQHF
NA,TRBJ2-3,TRBV4-2,NA,TGTGCCAGCAGCCGAGAGGACGACCTCACAGATACGCAGTATTTT,CASSREDDLTDTQYF
NA,TRBJ1-4,TRBV30,NA,TGTGCCTGGAGTACCCCCAATGGGGGTGGGGTGAATGAAAAACTGTTTTTT,CAWSTPNGGGVNEKLFF
TRBD1,TRBJ2-2,TRBV29-1,NA,TGCAGCGTTGTTCAGGGGGCGCTTAACACCGGGGAGCTGTTTTTT,CSVVQGALNTGELFF
NA,TRBJ2-3,TRBV19,NA,TGTGCCAGTAGTATCTCCCCAGATACGCAGTATTTT,CASSISPDTQYF
NA,TRBJ1-2,TRBV19,NA,TGTGCCAGTAGTTCAGGGGACATAAACTATGGCTACACCTTC,CASSSGDINYGYTF
NA,TRBJ2-4,TRBV3-1/TRBV3-2,once,TGTGCCAGCAGCCAAGAAGGGGTGAACCATGTCGGCATTCAGTACTTC,CASSQEGVNHVGIQYF
NA,TRBJ2-7,TRBV4-3,NA,TGCGCCAGCAGCCAAGAGTCAGGAAACTCCTACGAGCAGTACTTC,CASSQESGNSYEQYF
TRBD1,TRBJ2-5,TRBV19,NA,TGTGCCAGTAGGACAGGGCAGCCGGGCCAAGAGACCCAGTACTTC,CASRTGQPGQETQYF
NA,TRBJ1-6,TRBV27,few,TGTGCCAGCAGTCTCGACAGGTTCTATAATTCACCCCTCCACTTT,CASSLDRFYNSPLHF
TRBD2,TRBJ2-3,TRBV27,NA,TGTGCCAGCAAGGGACGGCGGGAGACAGATACGCAGTATTTT,CASKGRRETDTQYF
NA,TRBJ1-2,TRBV6-7,NA,TGTGCCAGCAGTTACTTCGACGGCTACACCTTC,CASSYFDGYTF
NA,TRBJ2-1,TRBV6-2/TRBV6-3,once,TGTGCCAGCAGTCAACAGGTACCCCCTCCCGGGCAGTTCTTC,CASSQQVPPPGQFF
NA,TRBJ2-7,TRBV10-3,once,TGTGCCATCAGTGAGTCTTCCGCAGTTACCTACGAGCAGTACTTC,CAISESSAVTYEQYF
TRBD1,TRBJ1-1,TRBV12-3/TRBV12-4,NA,TGTGCCAGCAGTTTATTAAGCCAGGGACAGATTATCTTT,CASSLLSQGQIIF
NA,TRBJ1-1,TRBV5-1,NA,TGCGCCAGCGGAGGGGAATTCACTGAAGCTTTCTTT,CASGGEFTEAFF
NA,TRBJ1-2,TRBV7-9,once,TGTGCCAGCAGCTTAAGACAGTATGGCTACACCTTC,CASSLRQYGYTF
TRBD1,TRBJ1-1,TRBV19,NA,TGTGCCAGTAGTATAGTAGGGGGCAAAGACACTGAAGCTTTCTTT,CASSIVGGKDTEAFF
NA,TRBJ1-4,TRBV7-8,NA,TGTGCCAGCAGCCCCAGACGCGCAACTAATGAAAAACTGTTTTTT,CASSPRRATNEKLFF
NA,TRBJ2-5,TRBV14,NA,TGTGCCAGCAGCCCGCACAGGGACGGGTTGGAGACCCAGTACTTC,CASSPHRDGLETQYF
NA,TRBJ2-7,TRBV13,once,TGTGCCAGCAGCCCCACGGACGGCTCCTACGAGCAGTACTTC,CASSPTDGSYEQYF
TRBD2,TRBJ2-3,TRBV11-3,NA,TGTGCCAGCAGCCAACTAGCGGGCAGCACAGATACGCAGTATTTT,CASSQLAGSTDTQYF
NA,TRBJ2-7,TRBV4-1,NA,TGCGCCAGCAGCCAACCGAACCAGCCATTAAACGAGCAGTACTTC,CASSQPNQPLNEQYF
TRBD2,TRBJ2-3,TRBV18,NA,TGTGCCAGCTCACCACCGTCCGAGGGAGCGGGAGGCCGAGAAGATACGCAGTATTTT,CASSPPSEGAGGREDTQYF
TRBD1,TRBJ2-5,TRBV7-2,NA,TGTGCCAGCAGCGAACAGGGGGGTCAAGAGACCCAGTACTTC,CASSEQGGQETQYF
NA,TRBJ2-2,TRBV5-6,NA,TGTGCCAGCAGCGGCCGGGACTGGGGAAACACCGGGGAGCTGTTTTTT,CASSGRDWGNTGELFF
TRBD1,TRBJ2-7,TRBV30,few,TGTGCCTGGAGACCTAACCGAGACAGGGACCTCTACGAGCAGTACTTC,CAWRPNRDRDLYEQYF
NA,TRBJ2-7,TRBV6-5,NA,TGTGCCAGCAGTTACTGGGGCCTGACGGACGAGCAGTACTTC,CASSYWGLTDEQYF
NA,TRBJ2-3,TRBV2,NA,TGTGCCAGCAGTGGCAGGGTCAGCACAGATACGCAGTATTTT,CASSGRVSTDTQYF